This T cell receptor beta chain originates from a study of shared clonotypes between healthy human individuals. As handled by the study authors: ImmunoSEQ gave junction-only sequences without quality scores, so filtering differed. Data came from immunoSEQ multiplex PCR; TCRdb stores just in-frame clones and leaves some out. V, J and clone size derive from that table, while D and trimming were established from the DNA sequence. The sample contains 400,000 to 600,000 clones, about 79% of which appear only once. Trimming took 7 bases from V and 1 from J; bases not matched to a gene: 4. Germline loops: CDR1 SQVTM, CDR2 ANQGSEA. The CDR3 totals 13 residues.

The sequencing input was PBMCs. This sequence was found in a woman in her thirties or forties in good health. Some clones in this sample may be carry-over from other donors' samples. V and J are TRBV29-1 and TRBJ2-7; 10 nucleotides match TRBD1. The CDR3 coding sequence is TGCAGCGGGGGACAGGGGCTATCCTACGAGCAGTACTTC. Its protein product is CSGGQGLSYEQYF.